This entry features one T cell receptor beta chain sequence. Its antigen remains unknown. As the CDR3 is not closed by the conserved phenylalanine or tryptophan, this likely results from a read error. The data were taken from a study of post-analysis software for immune sequencing data. Whole-study context: Progressive-relapsing, secondary progressive and relapsing-remitting multiple sclerosis were among the disease courses included.

TCR beta cDNA libraries included unique molecular identifiers. T cells numbering about 0.9 to 11 million yielded some 500,000 cDNA molecules. One entry per CDR3 protein, called by TCRdb with MiXCR from the PCR reads. The sample yields about 400,000 distinct CDR3 sequences, roughly 30% seen once. This CDR3 has 13 amino acids. The V gene's germline CDR1 is MNHEY and CDR2 SMNVEV (reference sequence). Trimming took off 6 bases at V and 10 bases at J, with 15 bases between the two ends. Study-wide points: Clustering by F measure revealed strong co-clustering among samples prepared together in one batch. TRBV5-6, TRBV5-1 and TRBV20-1 belonged to a set of roughly five TRBV segments that were more frequent in patients than controls. For normalized Chao1 diversity, multiple sclerosis patients scored significantly lower than controls did.

The sample was blood. The sequence was collected from a girl aged 5-17 years with multiple sclerosis. This chain connects TRBV27 to TRBJ1-4; maybe TRBD1 (6 bases). In DNA, the CDR3 is TGTGCCAGCAGCTTCAACAGGGCGGGAAAACTGTTTTCT. This sequence encodes CASSFNRAGKLFS.